This paragraph covers one TCR beta chain sequence. Authors' methods: By means of reference gene primer amplification, nucleated cell counts were estimated. Here immunoSEQ multiplex PCR was the method, and the copy in TCRdb shows in-frame clones only, minus some. D and trimming were read from the DNA, whereas the V and J calls and clone size are those reported in that table. The table records roughly 71,000 clones, roughly 80% of them present only once. The sample belongs to a study of blood T cell repertoires in COVID-19. As for the study in general: Researchers got acute and convalescent COVID-19 samples from the United States, Italy and Spain. Sources were T cells, B-cell-depleted T cells, or PBMCs; the material itself was cDNA or gDNA.

Germline assignment: CDR1 LNHNV and CDR2 YYDKDF (reference sequence). V was clipped by 3 bases and J by 5 bases, with 22 bases between them. The CDR3 is 18 amino acids. Sequencing was performed on peripheral blood. The origin of this receptor is a man aged 50 to 59 with active COVID-19. The chain couples TRBV15 to TRBJ1-4; a weak D match, TRBD1 (6 bases). The CDR3 is CATSRGWGRTDENEKLFF. Written as DNA, the CDR3 is TGTGCCACCAGCAGGGGTTGGGGTCGGACAGACGAGAATGAAAAACTGTTTTTT.